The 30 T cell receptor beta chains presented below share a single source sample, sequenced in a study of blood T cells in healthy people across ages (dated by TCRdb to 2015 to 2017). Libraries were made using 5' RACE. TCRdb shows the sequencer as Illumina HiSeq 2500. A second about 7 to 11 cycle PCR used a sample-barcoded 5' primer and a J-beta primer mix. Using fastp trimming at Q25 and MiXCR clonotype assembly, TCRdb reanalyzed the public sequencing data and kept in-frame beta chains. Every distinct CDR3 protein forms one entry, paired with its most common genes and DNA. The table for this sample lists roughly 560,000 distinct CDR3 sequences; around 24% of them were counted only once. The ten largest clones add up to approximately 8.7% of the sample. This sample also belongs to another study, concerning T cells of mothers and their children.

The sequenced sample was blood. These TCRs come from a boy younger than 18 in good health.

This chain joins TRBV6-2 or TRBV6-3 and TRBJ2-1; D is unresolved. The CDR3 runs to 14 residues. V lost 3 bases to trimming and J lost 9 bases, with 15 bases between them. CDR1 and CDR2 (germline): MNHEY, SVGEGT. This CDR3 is CASSYLFLVSEQFF. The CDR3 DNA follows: TGTGCCAGCAGTTATTTATTTTTAGTATCTGAGCAGTTCTTC.

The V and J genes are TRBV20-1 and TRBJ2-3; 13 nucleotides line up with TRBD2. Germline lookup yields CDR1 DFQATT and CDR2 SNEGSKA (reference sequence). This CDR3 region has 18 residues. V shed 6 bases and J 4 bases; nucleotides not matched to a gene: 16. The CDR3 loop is CSASRDALLAGGPDTQYF. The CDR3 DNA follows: TGCAGTGCAAGCAGAGACGCCTTACTAGCGGGAGGGCCAGATACGCAGTATTTT.

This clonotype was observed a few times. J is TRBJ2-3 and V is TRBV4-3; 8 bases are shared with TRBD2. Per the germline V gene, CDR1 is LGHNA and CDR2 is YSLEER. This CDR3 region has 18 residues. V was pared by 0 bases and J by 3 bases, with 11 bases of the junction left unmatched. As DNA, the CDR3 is TGCGCCAGCAGCCAAGATTTCCCAGCGGGAGCAGCAACAGATACGCAGTATTTT. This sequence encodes CASSQDFPAGAATDTQYF.

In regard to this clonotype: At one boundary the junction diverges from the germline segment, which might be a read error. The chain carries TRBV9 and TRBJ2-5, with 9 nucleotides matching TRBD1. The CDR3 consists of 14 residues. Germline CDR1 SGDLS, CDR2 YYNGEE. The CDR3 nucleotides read TGTGCCAGCAGCCCGGGACAGGGCGGAGGGACCCAGTGCTTC. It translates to CASSPGQGGGTQCF.

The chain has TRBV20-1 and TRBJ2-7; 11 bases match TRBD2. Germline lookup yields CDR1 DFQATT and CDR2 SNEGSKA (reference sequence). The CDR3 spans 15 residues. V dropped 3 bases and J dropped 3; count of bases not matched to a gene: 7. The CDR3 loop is CSARELAGALYEQYF. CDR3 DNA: TGCAGTGCTAGGGAACTAGCGGGGGCCCTCTACGAGCAGTACTTC.

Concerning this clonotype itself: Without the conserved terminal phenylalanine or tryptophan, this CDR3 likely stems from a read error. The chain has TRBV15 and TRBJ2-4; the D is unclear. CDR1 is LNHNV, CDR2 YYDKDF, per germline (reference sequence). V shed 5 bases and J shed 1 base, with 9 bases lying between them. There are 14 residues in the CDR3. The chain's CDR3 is CATSGSSAKNIQYS. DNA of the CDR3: TGTGCCACCAGCGGAAGTTCTGCCAAAAACATTCAGTACTCC.

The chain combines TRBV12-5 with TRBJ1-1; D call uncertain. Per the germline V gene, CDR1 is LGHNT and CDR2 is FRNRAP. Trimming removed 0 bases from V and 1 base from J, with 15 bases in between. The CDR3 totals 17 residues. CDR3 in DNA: TGTGCTAGTGGTTTGGTAGTGAGGCTCAGGCAGAACACTGAAGCTTTCTTT. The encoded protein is CASGLVVRLRQNTEAFF.

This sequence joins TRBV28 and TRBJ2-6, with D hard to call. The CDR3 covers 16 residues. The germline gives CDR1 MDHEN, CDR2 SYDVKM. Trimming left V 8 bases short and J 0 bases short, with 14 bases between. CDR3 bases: TGTGCCAGCGCCCCCACAGCTATCTCTGGGGCCAACGTCCTGACTTTC. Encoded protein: CASAPTAISGANVLTF.

The CDR3 DNA reads TGCAGTGCTAGAGGCGGCAGGGGCCTTACCTACGAGCAGTACTTC. Translating gives CSARGGRGLTYEQYF. J is TRBJ2-5 and V is TRBV20-1; the D gene is possibly TRBD1 (6 bases). The J call may be wrong; the DNA end is better matched by TRBJ2-7. This CDR3 has 15 amino acids. Germline lookup yields CDR1 DFQATT and CDR2 SNEGSKA (reference sequence).

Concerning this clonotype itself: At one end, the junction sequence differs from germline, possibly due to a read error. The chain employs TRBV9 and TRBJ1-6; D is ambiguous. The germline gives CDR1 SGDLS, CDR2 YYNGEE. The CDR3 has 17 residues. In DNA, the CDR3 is TGTGCTAGCAGCCCCACCGGCGGGAGCTCCTATAATTCACCCCTCCACTTT. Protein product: CASSPTGGSSYNSPLHF. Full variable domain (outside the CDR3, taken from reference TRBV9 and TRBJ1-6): DSGVTQTPKHLITATGQRVTLRCSPRSGDLSVYWYQQSLDQGLQFLIQYYNGEERAKGNILERFSAQQFPDLHSELNLSSLELGDSALYFCASSPTGGSSYNSPLHFGNGTRLTVT.

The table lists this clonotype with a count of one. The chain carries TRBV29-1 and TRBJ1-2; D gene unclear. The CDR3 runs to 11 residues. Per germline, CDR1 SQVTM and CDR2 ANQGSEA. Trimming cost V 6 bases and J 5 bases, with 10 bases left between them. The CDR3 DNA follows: TGCAGCGTCCATTCGGGATATGGCTACACCTTC. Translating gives CSVHSGYGYTF.

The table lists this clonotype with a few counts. CDR3 region: CASSLARTSYEQYF. For the CDR3, the DNA is TGTGCCAGCAGCTTAGCGCGCACTAGCTACGAGCAGTACTTC. The V call is TRBV7-2, the J call TRBJ2-5; tentative D call: TRBD2 (5 bases). The end of the DNA fits TRBJ2-7 better, so the J call may be wrong. The CDR3 has 14 residues. Germline-derived CDR1 and CDR2 are SGHTA and FQGNSA.

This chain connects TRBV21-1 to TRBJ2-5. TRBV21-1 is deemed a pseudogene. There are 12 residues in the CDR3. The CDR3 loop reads CASSKGSQTQYF. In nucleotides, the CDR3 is TGTGCCAGCAGCAAGGGAAGCCAGACCCAGTACTTC.

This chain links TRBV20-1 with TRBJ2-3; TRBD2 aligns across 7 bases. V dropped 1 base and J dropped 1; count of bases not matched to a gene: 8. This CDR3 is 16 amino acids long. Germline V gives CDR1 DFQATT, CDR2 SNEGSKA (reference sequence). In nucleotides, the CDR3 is TGCAGTGCTAGAGTGTGGCTAGGACTAGGCACAGATACGCAGTATTTT. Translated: CSARVWLGLGTDTQYF.

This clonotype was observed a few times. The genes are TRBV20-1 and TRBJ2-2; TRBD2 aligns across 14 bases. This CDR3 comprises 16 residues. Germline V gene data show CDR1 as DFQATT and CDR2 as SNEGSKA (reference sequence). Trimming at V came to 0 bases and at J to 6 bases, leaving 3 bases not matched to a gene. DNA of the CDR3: TGCAGTGCTAGAGATACGACTAGCGGGAGGGCCGGGGAGCTGTTTTTT. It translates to CSARDTTSGRAGELFF.

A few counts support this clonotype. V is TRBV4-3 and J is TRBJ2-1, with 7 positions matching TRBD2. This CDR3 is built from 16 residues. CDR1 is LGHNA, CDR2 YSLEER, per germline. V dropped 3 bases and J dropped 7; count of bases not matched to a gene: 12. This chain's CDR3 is CASSQGTSAINNEQFF. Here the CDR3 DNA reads TGCGCCAGCAGCCAGGGAACTAGCGCCATCAATAATGAGCAGTTCTTC.

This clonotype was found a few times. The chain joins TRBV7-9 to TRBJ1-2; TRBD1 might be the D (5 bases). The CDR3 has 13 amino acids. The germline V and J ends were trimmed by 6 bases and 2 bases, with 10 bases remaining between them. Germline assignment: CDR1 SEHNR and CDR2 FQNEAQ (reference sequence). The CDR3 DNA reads TGTGCCAGCAGTTCGGGACTCAACTATGGCTACACCTTC. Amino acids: CASSSGLNYGYTF.

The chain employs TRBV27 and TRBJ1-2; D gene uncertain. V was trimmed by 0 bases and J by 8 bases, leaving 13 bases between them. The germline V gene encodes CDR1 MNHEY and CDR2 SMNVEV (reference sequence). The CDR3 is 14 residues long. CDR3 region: CASSLSLGVGGYTF. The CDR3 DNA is TGTGCCAGCAGTTTATCGTTAGGAGTTGGAGGCTACACCTTC.

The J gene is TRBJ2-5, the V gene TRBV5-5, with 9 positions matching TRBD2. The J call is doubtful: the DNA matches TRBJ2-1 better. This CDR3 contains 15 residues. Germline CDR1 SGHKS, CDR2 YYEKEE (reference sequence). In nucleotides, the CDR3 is TGTGCCAGCAGCTACCCGGGACTAGCACCTGATGAGCAGTTCTTC. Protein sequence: CASSYPGLAPDEQFF.

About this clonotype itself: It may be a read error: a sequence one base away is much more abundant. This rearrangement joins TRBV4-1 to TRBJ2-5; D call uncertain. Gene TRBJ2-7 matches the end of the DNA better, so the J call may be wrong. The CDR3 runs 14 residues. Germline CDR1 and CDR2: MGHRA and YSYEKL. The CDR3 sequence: CASGQLELGVEQYF. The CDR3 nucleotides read TGCGCCAGCGGCCAGTTGGAACTCGGAGTCGAGCAGTACTTC.

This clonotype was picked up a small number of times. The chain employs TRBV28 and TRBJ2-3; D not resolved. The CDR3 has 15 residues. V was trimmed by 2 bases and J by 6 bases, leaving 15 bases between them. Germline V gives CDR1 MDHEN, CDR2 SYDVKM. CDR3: CASSLTSEVGDTQYF. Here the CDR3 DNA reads TGTGCCAGCAGTTTAACGTCAGAAGTTGGGGATACGCAGTATTTT.

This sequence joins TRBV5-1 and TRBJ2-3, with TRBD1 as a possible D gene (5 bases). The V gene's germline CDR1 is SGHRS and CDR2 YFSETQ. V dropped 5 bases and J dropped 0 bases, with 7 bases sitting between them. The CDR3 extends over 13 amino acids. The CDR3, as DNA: TGCGCCAGCAGGGACACAAGCACAGATACGCAGTATTTT. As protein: CASRDTSTDTQYF.

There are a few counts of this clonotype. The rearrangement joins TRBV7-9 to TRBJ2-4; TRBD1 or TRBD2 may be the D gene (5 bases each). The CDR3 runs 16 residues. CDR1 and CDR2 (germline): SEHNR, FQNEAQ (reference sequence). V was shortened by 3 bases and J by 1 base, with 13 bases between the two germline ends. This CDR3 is CASSFWGNLAKNIQYF. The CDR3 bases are TGTGCCAGCAGCTTCTGGGGGAATCTGGCCAAAAACATTCAGTACTTC.

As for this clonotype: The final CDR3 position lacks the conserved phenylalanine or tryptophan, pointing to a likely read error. In nucleotides, the CDR3 is TGTGCCAGCAGCCTCTCCTATGACAAAAACATTCAGTACCTC. Translation: CASSLSYDKNIQYL. This sequence joins TRBV3-1 and TRBJ2-4, with unresolved D. The V gene lost 4 bases and the J gene lost 3 bases, with 10 bases spanning the gap. Looked up from germline, CDR1 is LGHDT and CDR2 is YNNKEL (reference sequence). The CDR3 consists of 14 residues.

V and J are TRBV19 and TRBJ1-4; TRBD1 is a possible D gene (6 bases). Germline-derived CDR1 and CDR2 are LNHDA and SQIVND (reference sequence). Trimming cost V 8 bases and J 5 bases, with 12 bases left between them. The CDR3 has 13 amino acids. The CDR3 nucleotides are TGTGCCAGTCGAGGGGGATTCAATGAAAAACTGTTTTTT. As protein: CASRGGFNEKLFF.

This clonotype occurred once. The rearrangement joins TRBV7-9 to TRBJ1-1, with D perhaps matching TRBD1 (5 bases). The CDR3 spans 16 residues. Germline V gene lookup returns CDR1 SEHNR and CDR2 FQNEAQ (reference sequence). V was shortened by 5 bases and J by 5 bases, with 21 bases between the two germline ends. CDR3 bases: TGTGCCAGCAGCCAAGGAGGTGTGGGGCTGAGTACTGAAGCTTTCTTT. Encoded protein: CASSQGGVGLSTEAFF.

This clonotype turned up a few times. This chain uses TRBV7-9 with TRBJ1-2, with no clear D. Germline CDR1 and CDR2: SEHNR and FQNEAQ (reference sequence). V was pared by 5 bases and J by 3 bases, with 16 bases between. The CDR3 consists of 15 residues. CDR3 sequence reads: CASSPRGIVDYGYTF. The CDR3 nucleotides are TGTGCCAGCAGCCCGCGAGGAATCGTTGACTATGGCTACACCTTC.

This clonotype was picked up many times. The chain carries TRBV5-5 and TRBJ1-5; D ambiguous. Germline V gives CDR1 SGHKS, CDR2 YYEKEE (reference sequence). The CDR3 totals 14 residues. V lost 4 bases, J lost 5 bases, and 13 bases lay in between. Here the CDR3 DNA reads TGTGCCAGCAGCCGCCGGACGGGTGATCAGCCCCAGCATTTT. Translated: CASSRRTGDQPQHF. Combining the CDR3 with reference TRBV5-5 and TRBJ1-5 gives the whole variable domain DAGVTQSPTHLIKTRGQQVTLRCSPISGHKSVSWYQQVLGQGPQFIFQYYEKEERGRGNFPDRFSARQFPNYSSELNVNALLLGDSALYLCASSRRTGDQPQHFGDGTRLSIL.

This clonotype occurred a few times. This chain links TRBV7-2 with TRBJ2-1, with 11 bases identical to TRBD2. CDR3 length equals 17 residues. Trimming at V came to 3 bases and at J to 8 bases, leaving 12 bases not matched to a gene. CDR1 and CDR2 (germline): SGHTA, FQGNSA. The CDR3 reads CASSLKTSGVSRDEQFF. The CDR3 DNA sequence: TGTGCCAGCAGCTTGAAGACTAGCGGGGTATCGAGGGATGAGCAGTTCTTC.

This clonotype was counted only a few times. The CDR3, as DNA: TGTGCCAGCAGTTACTCGCAGGTTGGGCCCAGCTCTGGAAACACCATATATTTT. It yields the protein CASSYSQVGPSSGNTIYF. This chain connects TRBV6-5 to TRBJ1-3; no definite D call. Germline V gives CDR1 MNHEY, CDR2 SVGAGI. V lost 0 bases to trimming and J lost 0 bases, with 15 bases between them. The CDR3 spans 18 residues.